This T cell receptor beta chain is from a study of T cells in Graves' hyperthyroidism and ophthalmopathy. Study-level points and caveats: Blood shared most expanded thyroid clonotypes above 0.001.

Concerning this clonotype itself: Its antigen is not identified.

Diagnoses used clinical symptoms, serum thyroxine and TRAb, thyroid ultrasound and orbital computed tomography. From 9 to 10 ml of fresh peripheral blood, PBMCs were isolated. TCR beta CDR3 regions were amplified from RNA. HTBI primers were the set used in a first-round RT-PCR of the TCR CDR3. One entry per CDR3 protein results from TCRdb running MiXCR on the multiplex PCR reads. The profile shows 350,000 or so distinct CDR3 sequences, roughly 21% of them singletons. Per germline, CDR1 DFQATT and CDR2 SNEGSKA (reference sequence). Trimming at V came to 6 bases and at J to 0 bases, leaving 8 bases not matched to a gene. The CDR3 length is 16 residues.

The TCR sequence derives from a woman aged 50 to 60 with Graves' hyperthyroidism. Sequencing was done on a sample of blood. This chain joins TRBV20-1 and TRBJ2-6, with TRBD1 identical over 7 bases. The CDR3 is CSAKQGTSSGANVLTF. CDR3 coding DNA: TGCAGTGCAAAACAGGGGACAAGCTCTGGGGCCAACGTCCTGACTTTC.